What follows are 31 T cell receptor beta chains derived from one specimen sequenced in a study of blood T cells in healthy people across ages. Primed by a sample-barcoded 5' primer and a J-beta primer mix, a second PCR proceeded for about 7 to 11 cycles. TCRdb recomputed calls from the 5' RACE reads with MiXCR, one row per CDR3 protein. The table lists 750,000 to 950,000 distinct CDR3 sequences, roughly 29% of them singletons. The same data also contributed to another study, on T cells of mothers and their children.

The sample comprised blood. Every receptor here comes from a woman aged 40 to 49 in good health.

This chain joins TRBV12-3 or TRBV12-4 and TRBJ2-7, with 9 bases matching TRBD2. Trimming at V came to 3 bases and at J to 2 bases, leaving 8 bases not matched to a gene. This CDR3 spans 16 amino acids. The CDR3 DNA is TGTGCCAGCAGTTTGGGTATAGCGGGAGTCCCCTACGAGCAGTACTTC. Translating it yields CASSLGIAGVPYEQYF.

This clonotype was detected many times. This chain joins TRBV5-1 and TRBJ2-7; D not resolved. Germline V lookup: CDR1 SGHRS, CDR2 YFSETQ. V shed 0 bases and J shed 2 bases, with 6 bases lying between them. The CDR3 is 13 amino acids. Here the CDR3 reads CASSLDTPYEQYF. The CDR3 bases are TGCGCCAGCAGCTTGGACACCCCCTACGAGCAGTACTTC.

The chain is built from TRBV5-1 and TRBJ1-2, with unresolved D. Trimming left V 1 base short and J 6 bases short, with 19 bases between. The CDR3 has 16 residues. Germline V CDR1 and CDR2: SGHRS, YFSETQ. CDR3 sequence (DNA): TGCGCCAGCAGCTTGTTGCCGGGAACGGGTACTAATGGCTACACCTTC. It codes for CASSLLPGTGTNGYTF.

The gene calls are TRBV6-1 and TRBJ2-1; 9 bases align to TRBD1. The CDR3 covers 16 residues. Germline assignment: CDR1 MNHNS and CDR2 SASEGT. V gave up 6 bases and J gave up 7 bases; unmatched junction bases: 13. Here the CDR3 DNA reads TGTGCCAGCAGGGACCGGCCGGGACAGGGAGCTAATGAGCAGTTCTTC. Protein: CASRDRPGQGANEQFF.

This clonotype was recorded many times. The chain employs TRBV11-2 and TRBJ2-4; D is unresolved. V was pared by 2 bases and J by 7 bases, with 21 bases between. The CDR3 has 17 amino acids. CDR1 is SGHAT, CDR2 FQNNGV, per germline. The CDR3 region is CASSLQPGFDLRNIQYF. The DNA for the CDR3 is TGTGCCAGCAGCTTACAGCCAGGTTTTGACTTGCGGAACATTCAGTACTTC. The full variable domain, in which reference TRBV11-2 and TRBJ2-4 provide the parts outside the CDR3, is EAGVAQSPRYKIIEKRQSVAFWCNPISGHATLYWYQQILGQGPKLLIQFQNNGVVDDSQLPKDRFSAERLKGVDSTLKIQPAKLEDSAVYLCASSLQPGFDLRNIQYFGAGTRLSVL.

In this sample, this clonotype turned up many times. The V gene is TRBV28, the J gene TRBJ1-2; 8 bases match TRBD1. Trimming cost V 8 bases and J 8 bases; bases outside gene matches: 13. Germline CDR1 MDHEN, CDR2 SYDVKM. This CDR3 comprises 14 residues. CDR3 protein: CASRLSDRGGGYTF. CDR3 nucleotide sequence: TGTGCCAGCCGCTTATCCGACAGGGGAGGCGGCTACACCTTC.

J is TRBJ2-4 and V is TRBV3-1, with a weak D call TRBD2 (7 bases). There are 17 residues in the CDR3. CDR1 is LGHDT and CDR2 is YNNKEL in the germline V gene (reference sequence). Trimming shortened V by 0 bases and J by 0 bases, and 12 bases separated the two germline ends. The CDR3 protein is CASSQEGGGRAKNIQYF. DNA for the CDR3: TGTGCCAGCAGCCAAGAGGGAGGGGGGCGAGCCAAAAACATTCAGTACTTC.

V gene TRBV3-1 combines with J gene TRBJ1-1, with TRBD1 as a possible D gene (6 bases). V dropped 3 bases and J dropped 1 base, with 12 bases sitting between them. This CDR3 is built from 15 residues. Germline CDR1 reads LGHDT; CDR2 reads YNNKEL (reference sequence). CDR3 in amino acids: CASSQITGRNTEAFF. CDR3 DNA sequence: TGTGCCAGCAGCCAGATTACAGGGCGGAACACTGAAGCTTTCTTT.

CDR3: CSAIPPGTGNQPQHF. In nucleotides, the CDR3 is TGCAGTGCTATCCCCCCCGGGACAGGGAATCAGCCCCAGCATTTT. This sequence joins TRBV20-1 and TRBJ1-5, with 9 bases aligning to TRBD1. The germline gives CDR1 DFQATT, CDR2 SNEGSKA (reference sequence). J gave up 4 bases and V 4 bases, and 8 bases lay outside the gene matches. The CDR3 is 15 residues long.

This clonotype has a count of ten or more. The chain joins TRBV28 to TRBJ2-5; D ambiguous. Trimming removed 8 bases from V and 3 bases from J, with 25 bases in between. The CDR3 is 17 residues long. Germline CDR1 MDHEN, CDR2 SYDVKM. Here the CDR3 reads CASSFTSLSVSKETQYF. Here the CDR3 DNA reads TGTGCCAGCTCATTCACCTCTCTGAGCGTCTCAAAAGAGACCCAGTACTTC.

Only a few counts were recorded for this clonotype. The junction departs from germline at one end; a sequencing error may be responsible. This chain joins TRBV12-3 or TRBV12-4 and TRBJ1-1; D remains unclear. This CDR3 region has 13 residues. The CDR3 loop is CASSFRVNAEAFF. The CDR3 DNA sequence: TGTGCCAGCAGTTTTCGGGTGAACGCTGAAGCTTTCTTT.

This chain connects TRBV6-2 or TRBV6-3 to TRBJ1-5, with D unresolved. Germline-derived CDR1 and CDR2 are MNHEY and SVGEGT. The CDR3 has 11 residues. The V and J ends lost 10 bases and 6 bases respectively, with 10 bases between them. The DNA of the CDR3 is TGTGCCACCGGCTATGGTCAGCCCCAGCATTTT. Residues: CATGYGQPQHF.

In regard to this clonotype: With a much larger clone just one base away, this may be a read error. The chain employs TRBV7-2 and TRBJ2-1, with D possibly being TRBD1 (5 bases). This CDR3 spans 15 amino acids. The germline gives CDR1 SGHTA, CDR2 FQGNSA. The CDR3 nucleotides read TGTGCCAGCAGCCCAGGGATAAACCATTACAATGAGGAGTTCTTC. This gives the protein CASSPGINHYNEEFF.

This clonotype was seen ten or more times. This rearrangement joins TRBV10-3 to TRBJ1-2; TRBD1 matches 10 bases. The CDR3 totals 15 residues. With V trimmed by 4 bases and J by 4 bases, 6 bases remained unmatched. The germline V gene has CDR1 ENHRY and CDR2 SYGVKD. Here the CDR3 DNA reads TGTGCCATCAGTGGAGGGGGACAGGGGATCTATGGCTACACCTTC. This encodes CAISGGGQGIYGYTF.

The V and J genes are TRBV5-1 and TRBJ2-7; either TRBD1 or TRBD2 may fit D (5 bases each). There are 15 residues in the CDR3. CDR1 and CDR2 from the germline V gene are SGHRS and YFSETQ. V lost 4 bases to trimming and J lost 0 bases, with 14 bases between them. CDR3 sequence reads: CASSGGPSGSYEQYF. For the CDR3, the DNA is TGCGCCAGCAGCGGGGGACCTTCCGGCTCCTACGAGCAGTACTTC.

The table lists this clonotype with a few counts. The chain carries TRBV15 and TRBJ1-4; D is perhaps TRBD1 (5 bases). CDR1 is LNHNV and CDR2 is YYDKDF in the germline V gene (reference sequence). Between the trimmed V and J ends, which lost 3 bases and 7 bases, there was a span of 15 bases. This CDR3 contains 15 residues. This CDR3 reads CATSSEQGVAEKLFF. The CDR3 DNA reads TGTGCCACCAGCAGCGAGCAGGGAGTGGCTGAAAAACTGTTTTTT.

This clonotype has more than one count but fewer than ten. The chain is built from TRBV29-1 and TRBJ2-4, with 8 bases lining up with TRBD2. The germline V gene encodes CDR1 SQVTM and CDR2 ANQGSEA. The CDR3 extends over 14 amino acids. Losses at the gene ends were 0 bases for V and 3 bases for J; bases not matched to a gene: 1. This CDR3 is CSVEDAGGKNIQYF. The DNA of the CDR3 is TGCAGCGTTGAAGATGCGGGGGGCAAAAACATTCAGTACTTC.

This clonotype has only a few counts. This rearrangement joins TRBV6-2 or TRBV6-3 to TRBJ2-1; D perhaps matches TRBD2 (7 bases). CDR1 and CDR2 from the germline V gene are MNHEY and SVGEGT. The CDR3 is 17 residues long. With 6 bases removed from V and 0 bases from J, the gap between germline ends came to 18 bases. In nucleotides, the CDR3 is TGTGCCAGCAGATCATCTGGGGGGGCTTACTCCTACAATGAGCAGTTCTTC. Its protein product is CASRSSGGAYSYNEQFF.

This clonotype was seen only once. Given a much more abundant clone one base away, this may be a read error. The chain recombines TRBV28 with TRBJ2-7; D is perhaps TRBD1 or TRBD2 (5 bases each). Germline CDR1 reads MDHEN; CDR2 reads SYDVKM. Trimming pared 3 bases from V and 0 bases from J, leaving 15 bases between. The CDR3 runs 16 residues. The CDR3, as DNA: TGTGCCAGCAGTTTTGTGGACGGGGCTCGCTCCTACGAGCAGTACTTC. Its translation: CASSFVDGARSYEQYF. Filled out from reference TRBV28 and TRBJ2-7, the complete variable domain reads DVKVTQSSRYLVKRTGEKVFLECVQDMDHENMFWYRQDPGLGLRLIYFSYDVKMKEKGDIPEGYSVSREKKERFSLILESASTNQTSMYLCASSFVDGARSYEQYFGPGTRLTVT.

The chain's CDR3 is CASSFGRGLAGAFSSYEQYF. DNA for the CDR3: TGTGCCAGCAGCTTTGGCAGGGGACTAGCGGGGGCCTTCTCATCCTACGAGCAGTACTTC. The chain joins TRBV11-2 to TRBJ2-7; 14 positions match TRBD2. J gave up 1 base and V 3 bases, and 14 bases lay outside the gene matches. Germline-derived CDR1 and CDR2 are SGHAT and FQNNGV. This CDR3 spans 20 amino acids.

This clonotype occurred many times. V gene TRBV10-3 combines with J gene TRBJ2-3; the match to TRBD1 covers 9 bases. The V gene's germline CDR1 is ENHRY and CDR2 SYGVKD. The CDR3 totals 13 residues. Trimming removed 10 bases from V and 5 bases from J; junction bases left unmatched: 7. The CDR3 is CATKQGAEDTQYF. In nucleotides, the CDR3 is TGTGCCACCAAACAGGGGGCGGAAGATACGCAGTATTTT.

This chain uses TRBV6-6 with TRBJ2-5; a possible D gene is TRBD1 (7 bases). Trimming removed 6 bases at V and 0 bases at J, with 14 bases between. This CDR3 has 15 residues. Germline V CDR1 and CDR2: MNHNY, SVGAGI (reference sequence). CDR3 DNA: TGTGCCAGCAGGCGGGGACAGAAAGACCAAGAGACCCAGTACTTC. The encoded protein is CASRRGQKDQETQYF.

This clonotype was found many times. This chain links TRBV7-6 with TRBJ2-7; maybe TRBD1 (5 bases). This CDR3 comprises 14 residues. V lost 7 bases and J lost 1, with 14 bases in between. CDR1 SGHVS and CDR2 FNYEAQ come from the germline V gene. CDR3 coding DNA: TGTGCCAGCACCGAAAACAGGCATTCCTACGAGCAGTACTTC. It is translated as CASTENRHSYEQYF. Supplemented by reference TRBV7-6 and TRBJ2-7, the full variable domain reads GAGVSQSPRYKVTKRGQDVALRCDPISGHVSLYWYRQALGQGPEFLTYFNYEAQQDKSGLPNDRFSAERPEGSISTLTIQRTEQRDSAMYRCASTENRHSYEQYFGPGTRLTVT.

This clonotype has at least ten counts. The chain recombines TRBV24-1 with TRBJ1-2; TRBD1 matches at 12 bases. The germline CDR1 and CDR2 sequences are KGHDR and SFDVKD. The CDR3 has 16 amino acids. V was pared by 6 bases and J by 0 bases, with 4 bases of the junction left unmatched. The CDR3 spells CATSPGQGAANYGYTF. The DNA for the CDR3 is TGTGCCACCAGTCCGGGACAGGGGGCGGCTAACTATGGCTACACCTTC.

Many counts were recorded for this clonotype. V gene TRBV7-9 combines with J gene TRBJ2-1; D unclear. Germline CDR1 and CDR2: SEHNR and FQNEAQ (reference sequence). Trimming stripped 0 bases from V and 15 bases from J, with 21 bases between. The CDR3 is made up of 15 amino acids. CDR3 sequence: CASSLATGRRSTAFF. In DNA, the CDR3 is TGTGCCAGCAGCTTAGCTACTGGACGGCGGTCTACCGCGTTCTTC. The whole variable domain, filled in from reference TRBV7-9 and TRBJ2-1, reads DTGVSQNPRHKITKRGQNVTFRCDPISEHNRLYWYRQTLGQGPEFLTYFQNEAQLEKSRLLSDRFSAERPKGSFSTLEIQRTEQGDSAMYLCASSLATGRRSTAFFGPGTRLTVL.

This clonotype appeared a few times. The chain links TRBV18 to TRBJ1-5; possible D gene TRBD1, 5 bases. The CDR3 runs 15 residues. Germline V gives CDR1 KGHSH, CDR2 LQKENI. Between the trimmed V and J ends, which lost 2 bases and 6 bases, there was a span of 14 bases. The CDR3 DNA is TGTGCCAGCTCACCAGAAGGGGCCGTAGGTCAGCCCCAGCATTTT. It specifies CASSPEGAVGQPQHF.

This clonotype was seen ten or more times. This chain links TRBV9 with TRBJ1-2; 7 nucleotides match TRBD1. Losses at the gene ends were 4 bases for V and 7 bases for J; bases not matched to a gene: 10. The CDR3 is made up of 14 amino acids. Germline V gene data show CDR1 as SGDLS and CDR2 as YYNGEE. The CDR3 protein is CASSPYQQGSGYTF. CDR3 nucleotides: TGTGCCAGCAGCCCATATCAACAGGGGAGTGGCTACACCTTC.

V gene TRBV6-5 combines with J gene TRBJ1-1; 7 bases agree with TRBD1. Germline V gene sequence: CDR1 MNHEY, CDR2 SVGAGI. V lost 2 bases to trimming and J lost 5 bases; unmatched junction nucleotides: 8. The CDR3 is 15 amino acids. For the CDR3, the DNA is TGTGCCAGCAGTTACCCCCGTCAGGGGGGGACTGAAGCTTTCTTT. This encodes CASSYPRQGGTEAFF.

This clonotype was seen a single time. CDR3 DNA sequence: TGTGCCACCAGCAGAGAGCGCAGGGGATACGAGCAGTACTTC. Protein: CATSRERRGYEQYF. This sequence joins TRBV15 and TRBJ2-7; a possible D gene is TRBD1 (6 bases). Trimming removed 0 bases from V and 4 bases from J, with 10 bases in between. The CDR3 extends over 14 amino acids. The germline gives CDR1 LNHNV, CDR2 YYDKDF (reference sequence).

There are many counts of this clonotype. The chain joins TRBV5-1 to TRBJ2-7; D is undetermined. Trimming left V 4 bases short and J 3 bases short, with 17 bases between. The CDR3 is 15 residues long. Germline-derived CDR1 and CDR2 are SGHRS and YFSETQ. The CDR3 DNA sequence: TGCGCCAGCAGCCCGCATTCGAACCCCTTCTACGAGCAGTACTTC. Translated, it gives CASSPHSNPFYEQYF.

This clonotype was detected only a few times. The genes are TRBV6-6 and TRBJ1-1; perhaps TRBD1 as D (5 bases). CDR3 length: 17 amino acids. Germline V lookup: CDR1 MNHNY, CDR2 SVGAGI (reference sequence). V was clipped by 7 bases and J by 0 bases, with 21 bases between them. CDR3 bases: TGTGCCAGCAACCCGGGAGGGTTCTGGGGCCTGAACACTGAAGCTTTCTTT. Translating gives CASNPGGFWGLNTEAFF.